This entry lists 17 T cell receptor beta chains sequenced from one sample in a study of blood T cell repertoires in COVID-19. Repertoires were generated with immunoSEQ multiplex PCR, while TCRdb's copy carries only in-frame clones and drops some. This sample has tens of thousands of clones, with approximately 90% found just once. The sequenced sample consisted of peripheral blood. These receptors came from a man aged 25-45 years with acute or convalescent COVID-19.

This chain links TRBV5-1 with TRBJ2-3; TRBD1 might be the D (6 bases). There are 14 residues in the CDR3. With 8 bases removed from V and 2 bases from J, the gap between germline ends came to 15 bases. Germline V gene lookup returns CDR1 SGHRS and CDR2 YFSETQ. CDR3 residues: CASYREGVTDTQYF. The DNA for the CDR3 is TGCGCCAGTTACAGGGAAGGGGTCACAGATACGCAGTATTTT.

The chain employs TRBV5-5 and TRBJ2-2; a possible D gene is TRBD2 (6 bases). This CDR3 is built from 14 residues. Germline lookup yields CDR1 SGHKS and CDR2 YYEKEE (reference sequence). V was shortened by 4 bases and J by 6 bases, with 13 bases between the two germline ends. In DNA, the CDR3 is TGTGCCAGCAGCCGCGGCGGGGAGGCCGGGGAGCTGTTTTTT. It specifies CASSRGGEAGELFF.

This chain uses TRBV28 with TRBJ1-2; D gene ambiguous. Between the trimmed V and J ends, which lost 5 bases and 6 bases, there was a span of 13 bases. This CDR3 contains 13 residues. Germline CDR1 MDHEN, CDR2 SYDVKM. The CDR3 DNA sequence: TGTGCCAGCAGTCTCGCTAGGCGGCATGGCTACACCTTC. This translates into CASSLARRHGYTF.

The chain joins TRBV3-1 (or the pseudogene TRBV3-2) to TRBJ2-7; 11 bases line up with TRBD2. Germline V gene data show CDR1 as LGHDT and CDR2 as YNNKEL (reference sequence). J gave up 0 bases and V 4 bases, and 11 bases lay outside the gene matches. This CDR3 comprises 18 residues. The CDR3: CASSLGRGLADFSYEQYF. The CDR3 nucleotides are TGTGCCAGCAGCCTGGGAAGGGGACTAGCGGATTTCTCCTACGAGCAGTACTTC.

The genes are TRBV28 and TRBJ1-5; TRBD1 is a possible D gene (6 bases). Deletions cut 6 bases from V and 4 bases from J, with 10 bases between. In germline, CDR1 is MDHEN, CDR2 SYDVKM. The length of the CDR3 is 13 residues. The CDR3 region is CASRGALNQPQHF. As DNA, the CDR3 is TGTGCCAGCAGGGGGGCACTTAATCAGCCCCAGCATTTT.

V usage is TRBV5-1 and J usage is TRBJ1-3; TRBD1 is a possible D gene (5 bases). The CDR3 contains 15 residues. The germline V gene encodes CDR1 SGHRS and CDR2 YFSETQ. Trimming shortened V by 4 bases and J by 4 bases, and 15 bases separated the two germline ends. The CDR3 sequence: CASSGSTERGNTIYF. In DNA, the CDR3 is TGCGCCAGCAGCGGCTCGACAGAGAGAGGAAACACCATATATTTT.

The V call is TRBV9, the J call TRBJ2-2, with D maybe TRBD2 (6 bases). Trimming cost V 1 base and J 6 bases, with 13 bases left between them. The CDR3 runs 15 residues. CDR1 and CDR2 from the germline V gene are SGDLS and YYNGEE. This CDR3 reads CASSVRRERAGELFF. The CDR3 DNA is TGTGCCAGCAGCGTACGGAGGGAGCGCGCCGGGGAGCTGTTTTTT.

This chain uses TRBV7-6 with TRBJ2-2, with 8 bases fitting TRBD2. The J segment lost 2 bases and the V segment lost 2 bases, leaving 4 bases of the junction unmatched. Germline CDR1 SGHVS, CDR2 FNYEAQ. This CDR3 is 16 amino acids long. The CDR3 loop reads CASSLRLAGNTGELFF. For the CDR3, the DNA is TGTGCCAGCAGCTTAAGGCTAGCGGGTAACACCGGGGAGCTGTTTTTT.

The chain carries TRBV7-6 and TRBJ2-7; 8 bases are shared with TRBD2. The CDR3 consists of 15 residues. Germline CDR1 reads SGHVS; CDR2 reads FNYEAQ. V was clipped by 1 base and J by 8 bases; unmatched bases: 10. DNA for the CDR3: TGTGCCAGCAGCTTAGGATCCAGCGGGAGTGGCAAGCAGTACTTC. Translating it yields CASSLGSSGSGKQYF.

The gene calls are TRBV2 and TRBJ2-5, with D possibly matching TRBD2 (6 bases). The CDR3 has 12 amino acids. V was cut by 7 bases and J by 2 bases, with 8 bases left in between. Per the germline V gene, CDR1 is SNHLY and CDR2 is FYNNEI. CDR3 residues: CASTGDQETQYF. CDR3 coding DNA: TGTGCCAGCACGGGGGATCAAGAGACCCAGTACTTC.

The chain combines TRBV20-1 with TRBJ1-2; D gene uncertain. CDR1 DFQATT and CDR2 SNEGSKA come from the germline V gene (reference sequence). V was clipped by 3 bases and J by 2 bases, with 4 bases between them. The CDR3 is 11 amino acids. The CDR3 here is CSASQNYGYTF. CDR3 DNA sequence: TGCAGTGCTAGCCAGAACTATGGCTACACCTTC.

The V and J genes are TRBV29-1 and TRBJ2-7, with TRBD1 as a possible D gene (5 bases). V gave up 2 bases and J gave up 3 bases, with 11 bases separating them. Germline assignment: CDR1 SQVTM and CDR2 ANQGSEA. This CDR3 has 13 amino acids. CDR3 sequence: CSVERSRGYEQYF. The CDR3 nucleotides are TGCAGCGTTGAAAGATCTAGGGGCTACGAGCAGTACTTC.

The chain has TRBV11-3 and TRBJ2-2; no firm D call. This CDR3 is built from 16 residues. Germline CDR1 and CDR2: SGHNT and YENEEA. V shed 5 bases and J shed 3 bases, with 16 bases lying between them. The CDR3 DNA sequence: TGTGCCAGCAGCCCTCGGTTCGCGCGAGACACCGGGGAGCTGTTTTTT. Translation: CASSPRFARDTGELFF.

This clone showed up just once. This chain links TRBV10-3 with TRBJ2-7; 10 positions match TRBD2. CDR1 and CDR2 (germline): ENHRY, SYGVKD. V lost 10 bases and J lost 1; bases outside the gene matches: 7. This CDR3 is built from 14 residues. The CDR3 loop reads CATSLSGGSYEQYF. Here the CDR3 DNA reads TGTGCCACAAGCCTTAGCGGGGGGTCCTACGAGCAGTACTTC.

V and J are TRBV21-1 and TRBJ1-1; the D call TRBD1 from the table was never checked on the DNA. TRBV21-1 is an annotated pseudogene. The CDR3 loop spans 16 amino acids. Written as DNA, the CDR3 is TGTGCCAGCAGCAAAGAGGGTCACACAGGGACCACTGAAGCTTTCTTT. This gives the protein CASSKEGHTGTTEAFF.

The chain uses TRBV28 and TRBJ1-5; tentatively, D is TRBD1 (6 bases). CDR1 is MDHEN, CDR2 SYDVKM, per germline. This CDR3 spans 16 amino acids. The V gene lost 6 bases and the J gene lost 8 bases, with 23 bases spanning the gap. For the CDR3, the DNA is TGTGCCAGCAGACATCATCGACTCAGGGGTGTGAAGCCCCAGCATTTT. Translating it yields CASRHHRLRGVKPQHF.

The CDR3 coding sequence is TGTGCCAGCAGCTTGGTGGGCAGGAGCACAGATACGCAGTATTTT. It translates to CASSLVGRSTDTQYF. The genes are TRBV5-4 and TRBJ2-3; D gene ambiguous. CDR1 and CDR2 from the germline V gene are SGHNT and YYREEE (reference sequence). The CDR3 runs 15 residues. The germline V and J ends were trimmed by 0 bases and 0 bases, with 8 bases remaining between them. The full variable domain, completed using reference TRBV5-4 and TRBJ2-3, is ETGVTQSPTHLIKTRGQQVTLRCSSQSGHNTVSWYQQALGQGPQFIFQYYREEENGRGNFPPRFSGLQFPNYSSELNVNALELDDSALYLCASSLVGRSTDTQYFGPGTRLTVL.